The sequence of this TCR beta chain was determined in a study of tumor-infiltrating lymphocytes in oesophageal squamous cell carcinoma. The V gene lost 3 bases and the J gene lost 0 bases, with 15 bases spanning the gap. Germline loops: CDR1 MDHEN, CDR2 SYDVKM. This CDR3 is built from 16 residues. TCRdb passed the PCR reads through MiXCR, listing each CDR3 protein once. The sample carries under 20,000 distinct CDR3 sequences, approximately 40% recorded once. The sequence came from a male donor with esophageal squamous cell carcinoma. The chain recombines TRBV28 with TRBJ2-7; D possibly uses TRBD1 or TRBD2 (6 bases each). Sequencing was done on a sample of normal esophageal tissue next to the tumor. The CDR3 reads CASSFTRGRSSYEQYF. In DNA form, the CDR3 reads TGTGCCAGCAGTTTCACACGGGGGCGGAGCTCCTACGAGCAGTACTTC.